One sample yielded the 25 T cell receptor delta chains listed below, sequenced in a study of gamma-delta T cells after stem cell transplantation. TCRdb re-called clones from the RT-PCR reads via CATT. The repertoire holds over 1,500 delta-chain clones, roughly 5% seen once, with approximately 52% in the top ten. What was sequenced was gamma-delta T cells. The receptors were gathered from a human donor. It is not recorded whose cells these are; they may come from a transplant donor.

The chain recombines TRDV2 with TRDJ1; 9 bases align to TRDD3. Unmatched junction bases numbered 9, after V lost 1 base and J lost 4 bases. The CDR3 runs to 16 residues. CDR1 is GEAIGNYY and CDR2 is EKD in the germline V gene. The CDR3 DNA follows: TGTGCCTGTGACACGCTGGGGGATCCCAAGATCGATAAACTCATCTTT. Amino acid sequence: CACDTLGDPKIDKLIF.

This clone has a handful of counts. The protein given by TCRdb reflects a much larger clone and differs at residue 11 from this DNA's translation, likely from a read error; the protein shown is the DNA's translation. The CDR3 DNA follows: TGTGCCTGTGACACCGTTGGGACCCCGTACGCCGATAAACTCATCTTT. Its protein product is CACDTVGTPYADKLIF. This rearrangement joins TRDV2 to TRDJ1; D is unresolved. This CDR3 is 16 amino acids long. Germline assignment: CDR1 GEAIGNYY and CDR2 EKD. The germline V and J ends were trimmed by 0 bases and 3 bases, with 16 bases remaining between them.

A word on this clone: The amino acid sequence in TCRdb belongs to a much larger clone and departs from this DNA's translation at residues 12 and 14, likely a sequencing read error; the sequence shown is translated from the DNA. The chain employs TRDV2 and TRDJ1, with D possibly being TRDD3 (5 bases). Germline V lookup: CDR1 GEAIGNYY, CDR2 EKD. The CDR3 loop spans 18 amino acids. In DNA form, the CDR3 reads TGTGCCTGTGAGCCTATGACCAATACAGGGATCATCACCGAGAAACTCATCTTT. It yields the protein CACEPMTNTGIITEKLIF.

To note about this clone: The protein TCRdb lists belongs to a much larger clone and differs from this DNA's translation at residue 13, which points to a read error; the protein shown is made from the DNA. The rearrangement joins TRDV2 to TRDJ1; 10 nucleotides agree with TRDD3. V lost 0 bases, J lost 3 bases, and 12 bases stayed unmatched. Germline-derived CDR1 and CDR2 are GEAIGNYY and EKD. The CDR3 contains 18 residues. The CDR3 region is CACDTVATLGDTADKLIF. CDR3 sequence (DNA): TGTGCCTGTGACACCGTCGCTACGTTGGGGGATACAGCCGATAAACTCATCTTT.

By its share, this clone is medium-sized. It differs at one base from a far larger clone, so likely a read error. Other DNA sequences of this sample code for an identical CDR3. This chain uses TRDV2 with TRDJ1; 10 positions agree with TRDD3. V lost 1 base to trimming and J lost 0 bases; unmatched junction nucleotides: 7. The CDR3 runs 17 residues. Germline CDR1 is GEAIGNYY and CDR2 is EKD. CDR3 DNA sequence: TGTGCCTGTGACACTGTCGGGGGATACGCAGACACCGATAAACTCATCTTT. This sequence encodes CACDTVGGYADTDKLIF.

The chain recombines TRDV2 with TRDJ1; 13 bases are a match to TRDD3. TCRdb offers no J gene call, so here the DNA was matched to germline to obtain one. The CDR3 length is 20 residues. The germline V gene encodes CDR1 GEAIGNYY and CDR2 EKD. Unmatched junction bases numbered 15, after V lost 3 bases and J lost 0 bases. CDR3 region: CACDSVTGGYAGEYTDKLIF. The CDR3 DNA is TGTGCCTGTGACTCGGTTACTGGGGGATACGCGGGGGAGTACACCGATAAACTCATCTTT.

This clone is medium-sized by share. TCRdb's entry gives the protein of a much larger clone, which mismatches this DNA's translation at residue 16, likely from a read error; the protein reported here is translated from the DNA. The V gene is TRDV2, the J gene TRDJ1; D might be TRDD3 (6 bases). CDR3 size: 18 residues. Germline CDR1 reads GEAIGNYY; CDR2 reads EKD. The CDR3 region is CACDLLGGPLQYTDKPIF. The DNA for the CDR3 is TGTGCCTGTGACCTGCTAGGGGGACCCCTCCAGTACACCGATAAACCCATCTTT.

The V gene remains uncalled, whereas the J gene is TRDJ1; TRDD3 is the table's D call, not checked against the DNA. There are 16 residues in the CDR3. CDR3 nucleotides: TGTGCCTGTGACGTACTGGGGGCTCCGCCCTCCTATAAACTCATCTTT. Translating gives CACDVLGAPPSYKLIF.

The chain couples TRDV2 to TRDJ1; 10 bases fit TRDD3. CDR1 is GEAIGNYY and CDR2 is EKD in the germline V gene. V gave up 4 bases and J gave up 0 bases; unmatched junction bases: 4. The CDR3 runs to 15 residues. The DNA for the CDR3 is TGTGCCTGTGAGCTACTGGGGGATTACACCGATAAACTCATCTTT. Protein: CACELLGDYTDKLIF.

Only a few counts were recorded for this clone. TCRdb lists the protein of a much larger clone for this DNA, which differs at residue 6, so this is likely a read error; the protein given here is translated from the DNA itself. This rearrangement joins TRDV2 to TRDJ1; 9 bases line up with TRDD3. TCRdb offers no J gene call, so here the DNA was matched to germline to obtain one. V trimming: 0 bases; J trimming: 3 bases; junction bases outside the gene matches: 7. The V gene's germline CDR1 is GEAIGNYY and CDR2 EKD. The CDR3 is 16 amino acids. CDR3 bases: TGTGCCTGTGACACCGGGGGGGATACTGCCGCCGATAAACTCATCTTT. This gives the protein CACDTGGDTAADKLIF.

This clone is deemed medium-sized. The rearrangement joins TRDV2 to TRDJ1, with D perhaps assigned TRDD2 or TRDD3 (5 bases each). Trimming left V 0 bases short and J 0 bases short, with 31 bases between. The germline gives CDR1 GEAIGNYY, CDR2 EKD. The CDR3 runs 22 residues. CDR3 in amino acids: CACDTLPSGRTIELPHTDKLIF. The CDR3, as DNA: TGTGCCTGTGACACCCTTCCCTCGGGGAGGACTATCGAACTCCCTCACACCGATAAACTCATCTTT.

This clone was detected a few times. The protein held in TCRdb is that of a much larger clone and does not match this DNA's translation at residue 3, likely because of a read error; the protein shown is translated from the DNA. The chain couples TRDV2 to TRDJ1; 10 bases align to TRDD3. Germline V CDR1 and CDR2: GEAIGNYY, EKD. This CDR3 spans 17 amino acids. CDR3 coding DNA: TGTGCCTGGGACACCTTACTGGGGGATCAGTACACCGATAAACTCATCTTT. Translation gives CAWDTLLGDQYTDKLIF.

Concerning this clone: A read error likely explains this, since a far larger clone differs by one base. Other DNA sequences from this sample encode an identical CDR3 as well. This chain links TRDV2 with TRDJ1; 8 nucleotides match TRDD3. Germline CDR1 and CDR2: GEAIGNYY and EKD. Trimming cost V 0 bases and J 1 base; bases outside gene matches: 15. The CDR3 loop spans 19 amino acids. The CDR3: CACDTVSLGDRLPTDKLIF. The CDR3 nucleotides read TGTGCCTGTGACACCGTTTCCTTGGGGGATCGGTTACCCACCGATAAACTCATCTTT.

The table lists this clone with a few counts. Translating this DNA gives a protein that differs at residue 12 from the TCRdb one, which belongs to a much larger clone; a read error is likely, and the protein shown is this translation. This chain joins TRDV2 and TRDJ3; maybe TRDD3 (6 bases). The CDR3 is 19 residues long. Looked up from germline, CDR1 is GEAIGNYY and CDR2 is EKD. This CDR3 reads CACDSVGVNSSLDTRQMFF. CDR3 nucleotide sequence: TGTGCCTGTGACTCCGTGGGGGTCAATAGCTCCTTGGACACCCGACAGATGTTTTTC.

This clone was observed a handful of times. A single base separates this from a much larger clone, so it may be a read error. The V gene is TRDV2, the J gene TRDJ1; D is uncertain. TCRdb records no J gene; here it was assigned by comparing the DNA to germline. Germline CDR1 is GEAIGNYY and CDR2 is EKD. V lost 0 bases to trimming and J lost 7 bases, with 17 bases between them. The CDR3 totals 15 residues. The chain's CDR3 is CACDTLALERGKLIF. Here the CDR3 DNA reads TGTGCCTGTGACACCCTGGCACTCGAAAGGGGTAAACTCATCTTT.

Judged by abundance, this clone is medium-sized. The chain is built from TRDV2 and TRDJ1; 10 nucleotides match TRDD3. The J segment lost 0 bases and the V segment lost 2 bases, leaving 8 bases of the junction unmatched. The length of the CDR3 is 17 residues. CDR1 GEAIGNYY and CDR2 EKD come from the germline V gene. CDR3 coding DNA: TGTGCCTGTGACATACTGGGGGATCTTGCAAACACCGATAAACTCATCTTT. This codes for CACDILGDLANTDKLIF.

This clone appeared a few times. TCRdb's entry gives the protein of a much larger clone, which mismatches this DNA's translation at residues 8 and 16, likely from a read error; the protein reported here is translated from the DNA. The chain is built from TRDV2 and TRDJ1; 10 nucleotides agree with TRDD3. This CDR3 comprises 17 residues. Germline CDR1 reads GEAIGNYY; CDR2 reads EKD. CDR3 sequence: CACDTLRIGGYTDKLTF. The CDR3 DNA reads TGTGCCTGTGACACCCTACGGATTGGGGGATACACCGATAAACTCACCTTT.

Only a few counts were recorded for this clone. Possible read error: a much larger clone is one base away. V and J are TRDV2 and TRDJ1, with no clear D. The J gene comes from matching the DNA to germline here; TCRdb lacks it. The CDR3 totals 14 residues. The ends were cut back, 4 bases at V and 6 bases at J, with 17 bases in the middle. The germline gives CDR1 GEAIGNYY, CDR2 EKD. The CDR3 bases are TGTGCCTGTGAGGGTATTGAACGGGAGAATAAACTCATCTTT. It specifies CACEGIERENKLIF.

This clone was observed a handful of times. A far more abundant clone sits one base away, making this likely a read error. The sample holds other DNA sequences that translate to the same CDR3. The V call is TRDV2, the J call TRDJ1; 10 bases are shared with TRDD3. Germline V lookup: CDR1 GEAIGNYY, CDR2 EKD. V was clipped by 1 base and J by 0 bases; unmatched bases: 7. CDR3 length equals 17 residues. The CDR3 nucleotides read TGTGCCTGTGACACTGTAGGGGGATACGCGGACACCGATAAACTCATCTTT. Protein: CACDTVGGYADTDKLIF.

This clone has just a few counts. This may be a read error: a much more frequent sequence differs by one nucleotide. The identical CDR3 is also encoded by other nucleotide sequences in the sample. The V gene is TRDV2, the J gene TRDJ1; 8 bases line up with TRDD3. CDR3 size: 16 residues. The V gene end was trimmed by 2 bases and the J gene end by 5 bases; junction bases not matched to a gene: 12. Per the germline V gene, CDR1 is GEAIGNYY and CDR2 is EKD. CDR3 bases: TGTGCCTGTGACATGACCTGGGGGACACGCCCTGATAAACTCATCTTT. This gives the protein CACDMTWGTRPDKLIF.

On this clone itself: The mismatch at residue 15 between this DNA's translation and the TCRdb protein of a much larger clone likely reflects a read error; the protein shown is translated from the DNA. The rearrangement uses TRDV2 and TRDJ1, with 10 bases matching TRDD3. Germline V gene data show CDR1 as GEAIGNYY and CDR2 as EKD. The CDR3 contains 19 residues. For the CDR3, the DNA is TGTGCCTGTGACACGGTTACTGGGGGATCCCCCCTGTACACCTATAAACTCATCTTT. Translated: CACDTVTGGSPLYTYKLIF.

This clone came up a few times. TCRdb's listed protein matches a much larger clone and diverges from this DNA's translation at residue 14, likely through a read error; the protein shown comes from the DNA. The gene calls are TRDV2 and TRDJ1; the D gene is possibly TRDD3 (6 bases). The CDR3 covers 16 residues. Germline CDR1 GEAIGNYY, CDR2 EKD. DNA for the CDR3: TGTGCCTGTGACACCCTCGGGGATGCTAACACCGATAAACCCATCTTT. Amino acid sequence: CACDTLGDANTDKPIF.

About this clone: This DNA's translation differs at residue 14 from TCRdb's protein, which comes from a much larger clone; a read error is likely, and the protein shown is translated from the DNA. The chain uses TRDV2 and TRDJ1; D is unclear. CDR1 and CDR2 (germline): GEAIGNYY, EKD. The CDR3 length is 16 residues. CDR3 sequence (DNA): TGTGCCTGTGACACCGTTGGGACCCCGTACACCGATAAACCCATCTTT. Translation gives CACDTVGTPYTDKPIF.

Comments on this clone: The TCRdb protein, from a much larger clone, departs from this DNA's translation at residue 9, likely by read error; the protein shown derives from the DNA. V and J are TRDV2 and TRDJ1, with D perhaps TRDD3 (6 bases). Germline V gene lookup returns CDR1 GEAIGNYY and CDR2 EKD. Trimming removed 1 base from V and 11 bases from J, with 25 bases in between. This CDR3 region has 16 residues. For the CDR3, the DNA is TGTGCCTGTGACACAGTTGGGGGGAATACGCGGTTACAGCTCATCTTT. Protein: CACDTVGGNTRLQLIF.

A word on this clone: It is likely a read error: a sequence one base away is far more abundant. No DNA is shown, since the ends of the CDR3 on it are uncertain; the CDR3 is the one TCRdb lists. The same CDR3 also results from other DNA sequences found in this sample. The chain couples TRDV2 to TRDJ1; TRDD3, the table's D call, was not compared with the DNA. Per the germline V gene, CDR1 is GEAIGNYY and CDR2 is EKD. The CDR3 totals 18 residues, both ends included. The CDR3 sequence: CACDTVAGGTHRGDKLIF.